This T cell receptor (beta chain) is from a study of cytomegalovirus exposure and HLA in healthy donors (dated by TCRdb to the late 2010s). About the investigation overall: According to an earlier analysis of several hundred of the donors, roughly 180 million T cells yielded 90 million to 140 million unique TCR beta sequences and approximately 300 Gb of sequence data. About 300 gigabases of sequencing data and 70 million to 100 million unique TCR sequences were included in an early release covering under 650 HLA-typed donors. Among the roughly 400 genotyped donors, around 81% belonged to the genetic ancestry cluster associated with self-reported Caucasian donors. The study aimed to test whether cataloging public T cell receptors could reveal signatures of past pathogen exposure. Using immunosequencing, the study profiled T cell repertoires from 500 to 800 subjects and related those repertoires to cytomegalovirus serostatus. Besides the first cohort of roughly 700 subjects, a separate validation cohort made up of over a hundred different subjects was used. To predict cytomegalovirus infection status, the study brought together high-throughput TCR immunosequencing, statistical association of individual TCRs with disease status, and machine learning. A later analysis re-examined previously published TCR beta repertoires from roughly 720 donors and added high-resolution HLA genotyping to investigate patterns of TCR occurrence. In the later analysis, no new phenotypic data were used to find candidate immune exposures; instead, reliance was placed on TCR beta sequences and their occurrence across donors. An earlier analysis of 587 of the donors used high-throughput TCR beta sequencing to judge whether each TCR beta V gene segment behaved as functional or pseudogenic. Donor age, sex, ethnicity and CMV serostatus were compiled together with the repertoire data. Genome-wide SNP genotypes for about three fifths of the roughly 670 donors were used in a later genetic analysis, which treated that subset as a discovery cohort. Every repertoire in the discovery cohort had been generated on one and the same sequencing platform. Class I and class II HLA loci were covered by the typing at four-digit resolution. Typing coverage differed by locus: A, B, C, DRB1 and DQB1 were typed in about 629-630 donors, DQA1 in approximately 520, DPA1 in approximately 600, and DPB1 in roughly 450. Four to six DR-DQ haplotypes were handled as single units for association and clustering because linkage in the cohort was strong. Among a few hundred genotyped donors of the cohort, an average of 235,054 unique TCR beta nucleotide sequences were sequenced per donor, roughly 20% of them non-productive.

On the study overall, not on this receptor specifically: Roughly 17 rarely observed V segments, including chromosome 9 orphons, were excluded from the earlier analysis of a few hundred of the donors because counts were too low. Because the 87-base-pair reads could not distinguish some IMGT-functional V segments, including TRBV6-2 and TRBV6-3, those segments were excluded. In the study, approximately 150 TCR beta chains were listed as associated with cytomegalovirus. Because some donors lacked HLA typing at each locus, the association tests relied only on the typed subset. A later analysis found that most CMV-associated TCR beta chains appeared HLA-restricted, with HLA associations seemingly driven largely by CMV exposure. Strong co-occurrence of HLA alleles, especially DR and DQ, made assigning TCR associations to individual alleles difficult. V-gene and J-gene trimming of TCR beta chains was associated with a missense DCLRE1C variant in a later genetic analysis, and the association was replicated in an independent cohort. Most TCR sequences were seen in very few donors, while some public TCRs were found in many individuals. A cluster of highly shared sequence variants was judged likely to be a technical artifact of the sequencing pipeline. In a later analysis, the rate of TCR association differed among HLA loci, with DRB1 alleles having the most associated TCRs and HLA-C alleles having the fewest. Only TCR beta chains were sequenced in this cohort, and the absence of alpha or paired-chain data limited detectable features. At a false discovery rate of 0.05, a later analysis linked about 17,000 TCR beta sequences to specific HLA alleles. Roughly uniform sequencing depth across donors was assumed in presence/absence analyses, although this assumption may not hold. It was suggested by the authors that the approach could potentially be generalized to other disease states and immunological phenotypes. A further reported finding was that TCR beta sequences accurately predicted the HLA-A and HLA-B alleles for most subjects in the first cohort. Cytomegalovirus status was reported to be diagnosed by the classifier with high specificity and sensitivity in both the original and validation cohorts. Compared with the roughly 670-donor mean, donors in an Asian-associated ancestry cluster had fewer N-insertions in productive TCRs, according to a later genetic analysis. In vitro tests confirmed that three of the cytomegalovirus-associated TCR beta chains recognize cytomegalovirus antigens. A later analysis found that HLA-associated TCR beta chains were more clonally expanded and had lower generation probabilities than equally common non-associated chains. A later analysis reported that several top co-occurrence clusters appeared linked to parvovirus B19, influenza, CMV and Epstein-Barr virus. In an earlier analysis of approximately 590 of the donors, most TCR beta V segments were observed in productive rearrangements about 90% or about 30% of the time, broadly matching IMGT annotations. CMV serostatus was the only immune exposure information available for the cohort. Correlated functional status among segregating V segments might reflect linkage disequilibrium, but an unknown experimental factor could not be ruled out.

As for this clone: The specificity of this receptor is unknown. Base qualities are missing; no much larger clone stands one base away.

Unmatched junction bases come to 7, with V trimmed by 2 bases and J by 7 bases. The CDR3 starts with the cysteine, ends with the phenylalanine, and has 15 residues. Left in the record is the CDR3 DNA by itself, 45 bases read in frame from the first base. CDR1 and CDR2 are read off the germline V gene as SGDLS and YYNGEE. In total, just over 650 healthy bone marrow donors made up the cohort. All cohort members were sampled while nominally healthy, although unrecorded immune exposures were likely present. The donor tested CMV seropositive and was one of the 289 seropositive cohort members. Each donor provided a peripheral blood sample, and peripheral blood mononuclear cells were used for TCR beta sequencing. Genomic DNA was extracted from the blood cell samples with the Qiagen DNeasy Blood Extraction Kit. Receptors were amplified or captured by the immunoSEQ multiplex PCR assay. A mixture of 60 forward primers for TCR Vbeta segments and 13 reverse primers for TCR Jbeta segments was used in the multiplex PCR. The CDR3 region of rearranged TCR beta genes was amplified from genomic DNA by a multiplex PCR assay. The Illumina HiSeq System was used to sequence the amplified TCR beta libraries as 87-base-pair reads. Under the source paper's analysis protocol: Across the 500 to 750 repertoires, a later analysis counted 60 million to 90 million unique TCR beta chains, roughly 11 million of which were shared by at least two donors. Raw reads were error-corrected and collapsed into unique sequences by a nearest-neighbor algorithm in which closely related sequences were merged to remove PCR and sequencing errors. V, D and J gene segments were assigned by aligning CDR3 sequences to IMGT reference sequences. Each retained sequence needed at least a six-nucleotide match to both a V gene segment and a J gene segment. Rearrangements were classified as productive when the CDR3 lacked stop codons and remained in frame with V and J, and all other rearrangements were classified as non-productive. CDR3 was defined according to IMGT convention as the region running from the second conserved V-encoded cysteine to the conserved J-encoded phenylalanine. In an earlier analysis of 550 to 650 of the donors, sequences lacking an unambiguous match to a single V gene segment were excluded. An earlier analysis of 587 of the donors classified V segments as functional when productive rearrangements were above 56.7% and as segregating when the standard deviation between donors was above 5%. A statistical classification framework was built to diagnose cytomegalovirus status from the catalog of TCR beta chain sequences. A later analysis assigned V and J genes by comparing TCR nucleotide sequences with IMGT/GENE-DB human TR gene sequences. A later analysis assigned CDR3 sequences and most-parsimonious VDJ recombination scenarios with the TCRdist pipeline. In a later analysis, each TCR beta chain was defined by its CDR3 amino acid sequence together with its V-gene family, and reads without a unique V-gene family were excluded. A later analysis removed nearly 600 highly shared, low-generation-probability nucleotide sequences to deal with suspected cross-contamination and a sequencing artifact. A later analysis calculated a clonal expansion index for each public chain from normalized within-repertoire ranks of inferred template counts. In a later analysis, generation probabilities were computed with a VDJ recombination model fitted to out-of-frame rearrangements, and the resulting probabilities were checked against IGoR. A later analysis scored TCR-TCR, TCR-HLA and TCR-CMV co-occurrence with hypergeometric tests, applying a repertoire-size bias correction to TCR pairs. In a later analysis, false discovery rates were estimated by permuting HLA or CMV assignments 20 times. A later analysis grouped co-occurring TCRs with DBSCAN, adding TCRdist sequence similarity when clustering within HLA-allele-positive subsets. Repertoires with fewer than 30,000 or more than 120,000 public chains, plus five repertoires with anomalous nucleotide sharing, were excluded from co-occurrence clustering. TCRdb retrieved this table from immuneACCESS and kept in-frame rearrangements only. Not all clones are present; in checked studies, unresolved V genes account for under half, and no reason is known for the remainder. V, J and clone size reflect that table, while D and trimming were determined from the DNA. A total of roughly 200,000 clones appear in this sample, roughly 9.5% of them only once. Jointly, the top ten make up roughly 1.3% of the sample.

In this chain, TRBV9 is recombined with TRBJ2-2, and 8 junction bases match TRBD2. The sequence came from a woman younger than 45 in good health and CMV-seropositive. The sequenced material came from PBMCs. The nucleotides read TGTGCCAGCAGCGTCGGGACTAGTGGTTACGGGGAGCTGTTTTTT. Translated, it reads CASSVGTSGYGELFF. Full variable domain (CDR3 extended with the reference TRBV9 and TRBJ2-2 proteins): DSGVTQTPKHLITATGQRVTLRCSPRSGDLSVYWYQQSLDQGLQFLIQYYNGEERAKGNILERFSAQQFPDLHSELNLSSLELGDSALYFCASSVGTSGYGELFFGEGSRLTVL.